The 10 T cell receptor beta chains below come from one sample, sequenced in a study of T cell responses to AZD1222 COVID-19 vaccine. Assay: immunoSEQ multiplex PCR; the TCRdb copy retains only in-frame clones and omits some. Of 150,000 to 200,000 clones in the sample, 80% to 95% are singletons; the top ten hold around 1.3%. The sequences come from peripheral blood, collected on day 0 of AZD1222 vaccination. All receptors derive from an adult in good health.

CDR3 sequence: CATSDGGQGNEKLFF. As DNA, the CDR3 is TGTGCCACCAGTGATGGGGGACAGGGAAATGAAAAACTGTTTTTT. This rearrangement joins TRBV24-1 to TRBJ1-4, with 9 bases fitting TRBD1. In germline, CDR1 is KGHDR, CDR2 SFDVKD. The CDR3 totals 15 residues. V lost 3 bases and J lost 5; bases outside the gene matches: 3.

As regards this clone: Other DNA sequences in this specimen translate into the identical CDR3. This chain links TRBV28 with TRBJ1-4, with 7 positions matching TRBD1. The junction had 10 bases not matched to a gene; V was cut back by 5 bases and J by 7 bases. The CDR3 totals 15 residues. The germline CDR1 and CDR2 sequences are MDHEN and SYDVKM. The CDR3 nucleotides are TGTGCCAGCAGTCCTTTGACAGGGAGGGTTGAAAAACTGTTTTTT. This sequence encodes CASSPLTGRVEKLFF.

The DNA of the CDR3 is TGTGCCAGCAGCTTTCAGGGCACAGATACGCAGTATTTT. Residues: CASSFQGTDTQYF. The chain links TRBV11-2 to TRBJ2-3; D remains unclear. V gave up 3 bases and J gave up 1 base, with 5 bases separating them. Germline CDR1 reads SGHAT; CDR2 reads FQNNGV. This CDR3 is built from 13 residues.

J is TRBJ1-1 and V is TRBV6-4; the match to TRBD1 covers 8 bases. The V and J ends lost 7 bases and 2 bases, in that order; junction bases with no gene match: 6. This CDR3 has 14 amino acids. Germline-derived CDR1 and CDR2 are MRHNA and SNTAGT. The DNA for the CDR3 is TGTGCCAGCAAGTCAGGGGGCGAAAACACTGAAGCTTTCTTT. This gives the protein CASKSGGENTEAFF.

This clone was counted between two and nine times. The genes are TRBV7-8 and TRBJ2-2; D is perhaps TRBD1 (6 bases). Trimming took 2 bases from V and 6 from J, leaving 13 bases between them. Germline V gives CDR1 SGHVS, CDR2 FQNEAQ. This CDR3 spans 15 amino acids. The CDR3 reads CASSLQGPAPGELFF. The CDR3 DNA sequence: TGTGCCAGCAGCTTACAGGGGCCGGCGCCCGGGGAGCTGTTTTTT.

V and J are TRBV7-3 and TRBJ2-1; possibly TRBD1 for D (5 bases). The CDR3 sequence is 14 residues long. Germline V gene data show CDR1 as SGHTA and CDR2 as FQGTGA. Trimming took off 5 bases at V and 1 base at J, with 9 bases between the two ends. The DNA of the CDR3 is TGTGCCAGCAGCCGACAGCCTTCCTACAATGAGCAGTTCTTC. It is translated as CASSRQPSYNEQFF.

The rearrangement joins TRBV30 to TRBJ2-3; 10 nucleotides line up with TRBD1. CDR3 size: 15 residues. Germline CDR1 GTSNPN, CDR2 SVGIG (reference sequence). The V segment lost 1 base and the J segment 4 bases; nucleotides outside the gene matches: 5. The CDR3 DNA reads as TGTGCCTGGAGTGCCGGGACAGGGGCATCAGATACGCAGTATTTT. This sequence encodes CAWSAGTGASDTQYF.

Comments on this clone: The sample has other DNA sequences that encode this CDR3 too. This chain links TRBV5-1 with TRBJ2-5; D unclear. The CDR3 extends over 11 amino acids. Germline V CDR1 and CDR2: SGHRS, YFSETQ. V lost 0 bases to trimming and J lost 5 bases, with 2 bases between them. The CDR3 region is CASSLEETQYF. Here the CDR3 DNA reads TGCGCCAGCAGCTTGGAGGAGACCCAGTACTTC.

This chain joins TRBV10-3 and TRBJ1-2; 7 nucleotides align to TRBD1. The trim removed 4 bases at V and 0 bases at J, leaving 2 bases unmatched. The CDR3 has 14 residues. Germline V gene sequence: CDR1 ENHRY, CDR2 SYGVKD. The CDR3 DNA reads TGTGCCATCAGTGCCGGGACAGCTAACTATGGCTACACCTTC. Translation: CAISAGTANYGYTF.

The chain combines TRBV28 with TRBJ1-5; 8 bases line up with TRBD1. This CDR3 spans 17 amino acids. Germline V gives CDR1 MDHEN, CDR2 SYDVKM. V trimming: 5 bases; J trimming: 1 base; junction bases outside the gene matches: 10. DNA for the CDR3: TGTGCCAGCAGTCCTGCCCCCAGGGGGCTCAGCAATCAGCCCCAGCATTTT. Protein: CASSPAPRGLSNQPQHF. Looking up the rest from reference TRBV28 and TRBJ1-5 gives the full variable domain: DVKVTQSSRYLVKRTGEKVFLECVQDMDHENMFWYRQDPGLGLRLIYFSYDVKMKEKGDIPEGYSVSREKKERFSLILESASTNQTSMYLCASSPAPRGLSNQPQHFGDGTRLSIL.